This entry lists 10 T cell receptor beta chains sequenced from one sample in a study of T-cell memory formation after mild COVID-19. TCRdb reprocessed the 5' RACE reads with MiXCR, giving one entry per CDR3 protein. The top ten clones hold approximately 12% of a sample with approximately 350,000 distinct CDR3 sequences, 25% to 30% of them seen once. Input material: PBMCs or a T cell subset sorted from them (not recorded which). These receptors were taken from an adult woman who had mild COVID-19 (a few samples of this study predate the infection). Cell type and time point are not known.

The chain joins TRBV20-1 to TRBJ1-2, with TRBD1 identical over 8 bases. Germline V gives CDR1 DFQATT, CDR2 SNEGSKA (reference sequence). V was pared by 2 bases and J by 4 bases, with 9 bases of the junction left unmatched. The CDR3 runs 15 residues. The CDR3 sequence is CSARRRQGSTYGYTF. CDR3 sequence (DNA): TGCAGTGCTAGACGTCGACAGGGGAGTACCTATGGCTACACCTTC.

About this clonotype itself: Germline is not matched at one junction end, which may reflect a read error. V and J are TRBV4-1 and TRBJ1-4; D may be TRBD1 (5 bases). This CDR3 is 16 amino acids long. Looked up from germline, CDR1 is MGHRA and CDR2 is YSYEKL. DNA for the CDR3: TGCGCCAGCAGCCACCCGGGCGGGGACCCGCACGGAAGGAGGATTTTT. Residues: CASSHPGGDPHGRRIF.

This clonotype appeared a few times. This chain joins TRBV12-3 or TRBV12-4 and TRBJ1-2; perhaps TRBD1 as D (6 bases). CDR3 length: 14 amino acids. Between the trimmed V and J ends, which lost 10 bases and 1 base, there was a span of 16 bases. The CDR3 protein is CAIFTTGINYGYTF. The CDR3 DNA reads TGTGCCATCTTTACGACAGGAATTAACTATGGCTACACCTTC.

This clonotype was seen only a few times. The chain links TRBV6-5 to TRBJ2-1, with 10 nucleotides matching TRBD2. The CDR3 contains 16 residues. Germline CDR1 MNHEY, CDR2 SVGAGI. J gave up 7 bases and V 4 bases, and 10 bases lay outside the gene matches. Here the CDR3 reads CASSLLLASGRNEQFF. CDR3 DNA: TGTGCCAGCAGTTTACTCTTGGCTAGCGGGAGAAATGAGCAGTTCTTC.

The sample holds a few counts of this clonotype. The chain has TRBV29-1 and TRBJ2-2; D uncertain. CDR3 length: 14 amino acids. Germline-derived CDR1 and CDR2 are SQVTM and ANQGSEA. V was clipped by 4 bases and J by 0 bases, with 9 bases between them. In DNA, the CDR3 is TGCAGCGTTGTCGAGGACCCGAACACCGGGGAGCTGTTTTTT. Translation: CSVVEDPNTGELFF.

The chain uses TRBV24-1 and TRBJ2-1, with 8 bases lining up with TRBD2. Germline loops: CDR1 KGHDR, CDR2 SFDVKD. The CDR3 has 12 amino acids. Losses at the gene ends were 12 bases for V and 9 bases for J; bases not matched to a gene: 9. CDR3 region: CAAHSGSGEQFF. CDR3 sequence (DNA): TGTGCCGCCCACAGCGGGAGCGGTGAGCAGTTCTTC.

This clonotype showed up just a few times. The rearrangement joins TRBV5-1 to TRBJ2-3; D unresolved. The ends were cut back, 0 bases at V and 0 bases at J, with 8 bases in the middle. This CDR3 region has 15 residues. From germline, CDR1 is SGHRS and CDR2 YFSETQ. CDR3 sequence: CASSLVATSTDTQYF. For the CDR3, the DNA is TGCGCCAGCAGCTTGGTGGCTACTAGCACAGATACGCAGTATTTT.

The CDR3 sequence is CSASGMTGEGYGYTF. DNA of the CDR3: TGCAGTGCTAGCGGGATGACAGGGGAAGGGTATGGCTACACCTTC. The rearrangement links TRBV20-1 to TRBJ1-2; TRBD1 matches 8 bases. The CDR3 has 15 amino acids. Germline V gene data show CDR1 as DFQATT and CDR2 as SNEGSKA (reference sequence). J gave up 5 bases and V 3 bases, and 11 bases lay outside the gene matches.

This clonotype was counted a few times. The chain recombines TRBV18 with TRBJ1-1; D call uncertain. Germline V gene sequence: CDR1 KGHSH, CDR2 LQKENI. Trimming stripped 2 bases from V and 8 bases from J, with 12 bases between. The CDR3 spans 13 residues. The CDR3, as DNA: TGTGCCAGCTCACCAGGGCTGGCCCCCGAAGCTTTCTTT. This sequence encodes CASSPGLAPEAFF.

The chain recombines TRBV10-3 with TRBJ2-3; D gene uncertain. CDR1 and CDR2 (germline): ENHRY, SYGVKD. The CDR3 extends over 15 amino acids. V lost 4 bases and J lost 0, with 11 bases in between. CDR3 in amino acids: CAISVETASTDTQYF. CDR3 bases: TGTGCCATCAGTGTTGAGACGGCTAGCACAGATACGCAGTATTTT.